This T cell receptor beta chain was sequenced in a study of patients and donors after allogeneic stem cell transplantation. One entry per CDR3 protein results from TCRdb running MiXCR on the RT-PCR reads. The profile shows 400,000 to 500,000 distinct CDR3 sequences, more than 15% of them singletons. V shed 6 bases, J shed 2 bases, and the junction held 3 bases outside the gene matches. The CDR3 consists of 14 residues. The germline V gene has CDR1 MNHNS and CDR2 SASEGT. This chain uses TRBV6-1 with TRBJ2-1; 8 bases are shared with TRBD1. This sequence was found in a human donor who was either an allogeneic HSCT recipient or a stem cell or donor lymphocyte infusion donor (not recorded which). It is not recorded whose cells these are; they may come from a transplant donor. The source material was blood, either unsorted or a sorted T cell fraction (not recorded which). CDR3 bases: TGTGCCAGCAGGGAGACAGGGGCCTACAATGAGCAGTTCTTC. As protein: CASRETGAYNEQFF.